This TCR beta chain originates from a study of T-cell reconstitution after alpha-beta-depleted transplantation in children. The authors prepared the TCRbeta library with unique molecular identifiers. TCRdb recomputed calls from the PCR reads with MiXCR, one row per CDR3 protein. The profile covers 450,000 to 700,000 distinct CDR3 sequences, with over 20% appearing a single time and under 45% taken by the ten largest. The CDR3 extends over 15 amino acids. CDR1 is LGHNA, CDR2 YNFKEQ, per germline. V was shortened by 0 bases and J by 3 bases, with 12 bases between the two germline ends. Concerning this clonotype: As yet, its antigen is unknown.

Study outcomes and limitations: Two months or so post-transplant, alpha-beta T cells reportedly derived from several hundred expanded graft clones.

The sample was PBMCs, taken before TCRalphabeta/CD19-depleted stem cell transplant. This chain links TRBV4-2 with TRBJ2-7; D gene unclear. The TCR sequence derives from a boy under two years old with Wiskott-Aldrich syndrome, due to receive a stem cell transplant. This CDR3 reads CASSQDTEVIYEQYF. CDR3 coding DNA: TGTGCCAGCAGCCAAGATACCGAAGTAATCTACGAGCAGTACTTC.